Below are 4 T cell receptor beta chains sequenced from a single sample in a study of cytomegalovirus exposure and HLA in healthy donors. PCR used 60 Vbeta primers and 13 Jbeta primers. Data came from immunoSEQ multiplex PCR; TCRdb stores just in-frame clones and leaves some out. The table has roughly 120,000 clones, over 60% seen once. The sequenced sample was PBMCs. These receptors all stem from a woman aged 35 to 49 in good health and CMV-seropositive.

The CDR3 DNA reads as TGCAGCGTCTCCGGGACTAGCGTCAATCTGGGCGAGCAGTACTTC. It yields the protein CSVSGTSVNLGEQYF. V usage is TRBV29-1 and J usage is TRBJ2-7, with TRBD2 identical over 10 bases. Germline values: CDR1 SQVTM, CDR2 ANQGSEA. Germline trimming cut 6 bases from V and 6 bases from J; bases unmatched to any gene: 14. The CDR3 extends over 15 amino acids.

The rearrangement uses TRBV7-2 and TRBJ1-5, with D maybe TRBD1 (6 bases). V was cut by 4 bases and J by 0 bases, with 13 bases left in between. CDR3 length equals 16 residues. Germline V gene data show CDR1 as SGHTA and CDR2 as FQGNSA. The CDR3 here is CASSSGGGYSNQPQHF. CDR3 bases: TGTGCCAGCAGCTCCGGGGGGGGCTATAGCAATCAGCCCCAGCATTTT.

The genes are TRBV5-1 and TRBJ2-1; 13 nucleotides line up with TRBD2. The CDR3 is made up of 19 amino acids. Germline CDR1 reads SGHRS; CDR2 reads YFSETQ. Germline trimming cut 4 bases from V and 0 bases from J; bases unmatched to any gene: 10. CDR3 bases: TGCGCCAGCAGCCTGAGAGGGACTAGCGGGATCCGCTCCTACAATGAGCAGTTCTTC. Residues: CASSLRGTSGIRSYNEQFF. Variable domain in full (rest from reference TRBV5-1 and TRBJ2-1): KAGVTQTPRYLIKTRGQQVTLSCSPISGHRSVSWYQQTPGQGLQFLFEYFSETQRNKGNFPGRFSGRQFSNSRSEMNVSTLELGDSALYLCASSLRGTSGIRSYNEQFFGPGTRLTVL.

The V and J genes are TRBV5-4 and TRBJ2-3; possibly TRBD2 for D (7 bases). With 2 bases removed from V and 2 bases from J, the gap between germline ends came to 15 bases. This CDR3 has 16 amino acids. Looked up from germline, CDR1 is SGHNT and CDR2 is YYREEE (reference sequence). The CDR3 reads CASSFRGGQSTDTQYF. The CDR3 DNA reads TGTGCCAGCAGCTTTAGGGGGGGCCAATCCACAGATACGCAGTATTTT.